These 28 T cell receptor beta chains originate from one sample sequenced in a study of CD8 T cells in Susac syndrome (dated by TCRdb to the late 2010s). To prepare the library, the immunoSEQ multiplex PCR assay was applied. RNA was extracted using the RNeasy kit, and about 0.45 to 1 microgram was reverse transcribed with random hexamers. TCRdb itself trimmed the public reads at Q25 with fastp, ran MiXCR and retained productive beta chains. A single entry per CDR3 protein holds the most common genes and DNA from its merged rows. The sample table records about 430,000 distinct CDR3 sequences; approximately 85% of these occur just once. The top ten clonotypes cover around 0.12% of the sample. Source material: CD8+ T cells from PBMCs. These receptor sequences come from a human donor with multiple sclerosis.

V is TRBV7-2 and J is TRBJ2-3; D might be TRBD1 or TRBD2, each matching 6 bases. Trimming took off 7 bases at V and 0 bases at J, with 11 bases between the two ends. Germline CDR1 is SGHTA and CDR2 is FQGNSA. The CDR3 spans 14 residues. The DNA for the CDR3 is TGTGCCAGCACCCGGGGGCCTAGCACAGATACGCAGTATTTT. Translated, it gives CASTRGPSTDTQYF.

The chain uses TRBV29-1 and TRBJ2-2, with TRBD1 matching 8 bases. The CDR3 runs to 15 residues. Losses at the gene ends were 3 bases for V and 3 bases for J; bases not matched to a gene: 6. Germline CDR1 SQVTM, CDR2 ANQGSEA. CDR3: CSVEWPDRDTGELFF. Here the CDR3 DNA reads TGCAGCGTTGAGTGGCCGGACAGGGACACCGGGGAGCTGTTTTTT.

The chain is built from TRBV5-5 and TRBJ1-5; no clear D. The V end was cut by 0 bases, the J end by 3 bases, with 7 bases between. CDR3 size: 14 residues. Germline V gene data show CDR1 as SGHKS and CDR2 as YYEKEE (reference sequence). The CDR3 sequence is CASSLGEDNQPQHF. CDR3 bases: TGTGCCAGCAGCTTGGGGGAGGACAATCAGCCCCAGCATTTT. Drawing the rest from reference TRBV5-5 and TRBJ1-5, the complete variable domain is DAGVTQSPTHLIKTRGQQVTLRCSPISGHKSVSWYQQVLGQGPQFIFQYYEKEERGRGNFPDRFSARQFPNYSSELNVNALLLGDSALYLCASSLGEDNQPQHFGDGTRLSIL.

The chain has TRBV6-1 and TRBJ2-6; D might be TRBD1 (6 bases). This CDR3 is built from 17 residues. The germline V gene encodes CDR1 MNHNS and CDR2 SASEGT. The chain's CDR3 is CATAHTDVQGGANVLTF. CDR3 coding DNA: TGTGCTACAGCACACACAGATGTGCAGGGGGGGGCCAACGTCCTGACTTTC.

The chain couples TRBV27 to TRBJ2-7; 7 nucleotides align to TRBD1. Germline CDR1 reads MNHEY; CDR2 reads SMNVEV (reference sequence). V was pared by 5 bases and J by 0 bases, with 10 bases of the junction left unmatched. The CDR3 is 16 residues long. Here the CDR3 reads CASSPSGTAISYEQYF. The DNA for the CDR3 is TGTGCCAGCAGTCCGTCCGGGACAGCCATCTCCTACGAGCAGTACTTC.

The CDR3 reads CASSQEWLPGREQFF. The DNA for the CDR3 is TGCGCCAGCAGCCAAGAGTGGCTACCCGGCCGTGAGCAGTTCTTC. The chain is built from TRBV4-1 and TRBJ2-1; D gene unclear. V lost 0 bases and J 9 bases, leaving 15 bases between the germline ends. Germline CDR1 MGHRA, CDR2 YSYEKL. The CDR3 totals 15 residues.

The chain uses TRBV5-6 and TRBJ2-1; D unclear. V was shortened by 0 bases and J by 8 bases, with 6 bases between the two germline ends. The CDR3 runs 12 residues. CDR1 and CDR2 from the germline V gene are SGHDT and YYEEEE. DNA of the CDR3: TGTGCCAGCAGCTTGGGTAGATATGAGCAGTTCTTC. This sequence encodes CASSLGRYEQFF. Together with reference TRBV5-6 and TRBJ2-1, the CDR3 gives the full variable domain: DAGVTQSPTHLIKTRGQQVTLRCSPKSGHDTVSWYQQALGQGPQFIFQYYEEEERQRGNFPDRFSGHQFPNYSSELNVNALLLGDSALYLCASSLGRYEQFFGPGTRLTVL.

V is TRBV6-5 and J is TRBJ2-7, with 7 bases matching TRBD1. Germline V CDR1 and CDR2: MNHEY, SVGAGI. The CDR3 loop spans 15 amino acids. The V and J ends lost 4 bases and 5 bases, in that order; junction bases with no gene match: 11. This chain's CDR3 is CASSSPLTGKHEQYF. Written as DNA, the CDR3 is TGTGCCAGCAGTTCCCCCCTGACAGGGAAACACGAGCAGTACTTC.

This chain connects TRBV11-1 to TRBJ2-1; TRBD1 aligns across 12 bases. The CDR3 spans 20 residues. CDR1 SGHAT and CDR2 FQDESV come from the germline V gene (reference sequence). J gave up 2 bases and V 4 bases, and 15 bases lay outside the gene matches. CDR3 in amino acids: CASSSLGGTGGAAAYNEQFF. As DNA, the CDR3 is TGTGCCAGCAGCTCTCTGGGTGGGACAGGGGGCGCGGCAGCCTACAATGAGCAGTTCTTC.

The CDR3 here is CASSQVPQDNSPLHF. CDR3 DNA sequence: TGCGCCAGCAGCCAAGTTCCTCAGGATAATTCACCCCTCCACTTT. The V gene is TRBV4-1, the J gene TRBJ1-6, with no clear D. The CDR3 is 15 amino acids. The germline CDR1 and CDR2 sequences are MGHRA and YSYEKL. Trimming shortened V by 1 base and J by 5 bases, and 9 bases separated the two germline ends.

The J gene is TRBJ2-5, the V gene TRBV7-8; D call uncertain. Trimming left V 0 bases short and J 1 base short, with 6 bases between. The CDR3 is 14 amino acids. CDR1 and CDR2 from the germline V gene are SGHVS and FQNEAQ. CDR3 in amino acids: CASSLARFQETQYF. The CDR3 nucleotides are TGTGCCAGCAGCTTAGCGCGGTTCCAAGAGACCCAGTACTTC.

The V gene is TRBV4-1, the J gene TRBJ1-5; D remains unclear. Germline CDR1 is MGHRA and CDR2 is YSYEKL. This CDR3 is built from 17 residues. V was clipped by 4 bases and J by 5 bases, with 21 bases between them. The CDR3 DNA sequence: TGCGCCAGCAGCCTTGAAGGGTCTCGGGGTGACTATCAGCCCCAGCATTTT. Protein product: CASSLEGSRGDYQPQHF.

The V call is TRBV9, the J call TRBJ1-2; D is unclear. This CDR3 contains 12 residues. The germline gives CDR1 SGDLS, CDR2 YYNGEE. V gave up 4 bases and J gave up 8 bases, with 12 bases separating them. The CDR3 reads CASSLEPGGYTF. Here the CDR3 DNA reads TGTGCCAGCAGCCTAGAGCCGGGAGGCTACACCTTC. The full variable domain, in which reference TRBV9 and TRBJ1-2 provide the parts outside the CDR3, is DSGVTQTPKHLITATGQRVTLRCSPRSGDLSVYWYQQSLDQGLQFLIQYYNGEERAKGNILERFSAQQFPDLHSELNLSSLELGDSALYFCASSLEPGGYTFGSGTRLTVV.

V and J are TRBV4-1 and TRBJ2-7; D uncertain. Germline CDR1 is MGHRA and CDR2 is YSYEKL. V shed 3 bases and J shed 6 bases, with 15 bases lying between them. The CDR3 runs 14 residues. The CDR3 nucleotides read TGCGCCAGCAGCCACCCAGGCGGACCAGTCGAGCAGTACTTC. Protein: CASSHPGGPVEQYF.

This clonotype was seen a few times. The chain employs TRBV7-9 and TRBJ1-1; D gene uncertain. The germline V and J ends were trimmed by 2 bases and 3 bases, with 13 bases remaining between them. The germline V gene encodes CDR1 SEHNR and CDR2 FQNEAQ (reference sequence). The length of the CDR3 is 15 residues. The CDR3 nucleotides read TGTGCCAGCAGCTTAAAGGATGAGTCTTACACTGAAGCTTTCTTT. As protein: CASSLKDESYTEAFF. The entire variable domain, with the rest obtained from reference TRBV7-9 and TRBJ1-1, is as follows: DTGVSQNPRHKITKRGQNVTFRCDPISEHNRLYWYRQTLGQGPEFLTYFQNEAQLEKSRLLSDRFSAERPKGSFSTLEIQRTEQGDSAMYLCASSLKDESYTEAFFGQGTRLTVV.

The CDR3 protein is CASSLGAGRGEQYF. The CDR3 region has the DNA TGCGCCAGCAGCTTAGGGGCAGGGCGCGGCGAGCAGTACTTC. The rearrangement uses TRBV5-1 and TRBJ2-7; possible D gene TRBD1, 5 bases. Trimming shortened V by 2 bases and J by 6 bases, and 15 bases separated the two germline ends. Per germline, CDR1 SGHRS and CDR2 YFSETQ. The CDR3 extends over 14 amino acids.

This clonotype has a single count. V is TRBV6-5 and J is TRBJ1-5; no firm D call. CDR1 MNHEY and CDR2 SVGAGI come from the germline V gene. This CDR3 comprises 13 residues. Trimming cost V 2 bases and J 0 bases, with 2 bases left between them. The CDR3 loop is CASSYHSNQPQHF. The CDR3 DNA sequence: TGTGCCAGCAGTTACCATAGCAATCAGCCCCAGCATTTT.

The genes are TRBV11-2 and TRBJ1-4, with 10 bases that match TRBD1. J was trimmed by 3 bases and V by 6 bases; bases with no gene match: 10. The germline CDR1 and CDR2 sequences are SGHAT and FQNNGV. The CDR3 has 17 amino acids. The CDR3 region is CASSLGQGRMANEKLFF. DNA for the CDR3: TGTGCCAGCAGTCTGGGACAGGGGAGGATGGCTAATGAAAAACTGTTTTTT.

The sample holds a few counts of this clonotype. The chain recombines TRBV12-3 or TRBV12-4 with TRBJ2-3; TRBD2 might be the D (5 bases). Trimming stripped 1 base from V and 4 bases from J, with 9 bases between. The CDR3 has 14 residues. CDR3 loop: CASSLGGIADTQYF. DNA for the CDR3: TGTGCCAGCAGTTTAGGAGGGATCGCAGATACGCAGTATTTT.

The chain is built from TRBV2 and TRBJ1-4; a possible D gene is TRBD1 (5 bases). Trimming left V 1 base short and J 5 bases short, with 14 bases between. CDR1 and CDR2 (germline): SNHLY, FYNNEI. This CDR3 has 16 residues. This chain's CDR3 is CASSEGQRRLNEKLFF. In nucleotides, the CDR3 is TGTGCCAGCAGTGAAGGACAGCGACGATTGAATGAAAAACTGTTTTTT.

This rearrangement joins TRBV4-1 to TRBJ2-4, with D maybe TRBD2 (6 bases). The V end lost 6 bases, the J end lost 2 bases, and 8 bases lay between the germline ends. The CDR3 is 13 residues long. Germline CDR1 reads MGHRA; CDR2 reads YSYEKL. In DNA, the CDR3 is TGCGCCAGCAGAGGGACTCCCAAAAACATTCAGTACTTC. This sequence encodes CASRGTPKNIQYF.

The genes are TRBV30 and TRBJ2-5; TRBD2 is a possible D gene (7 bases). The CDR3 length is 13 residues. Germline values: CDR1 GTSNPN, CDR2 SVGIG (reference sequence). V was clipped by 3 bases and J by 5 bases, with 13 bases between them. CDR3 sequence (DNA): TGTGCCTGGAGAGAGGGGGGAGGGGAGACCCAGTACTTC. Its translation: CAWREGGGETQYF.

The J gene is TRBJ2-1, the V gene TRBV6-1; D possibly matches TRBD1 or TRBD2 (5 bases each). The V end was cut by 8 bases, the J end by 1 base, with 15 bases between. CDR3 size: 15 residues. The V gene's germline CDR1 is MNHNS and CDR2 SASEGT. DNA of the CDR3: TGTGCCAGCGGACAAGGGACGGATTCCTACAATGAGCAGTTCTTC. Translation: CASGQGTDSYNEQFF.

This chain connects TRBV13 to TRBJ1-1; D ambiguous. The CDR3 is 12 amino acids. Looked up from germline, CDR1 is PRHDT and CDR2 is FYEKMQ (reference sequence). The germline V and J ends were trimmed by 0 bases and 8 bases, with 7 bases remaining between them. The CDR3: CASSLGGEEAFF. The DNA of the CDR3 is TGTGCCAGCAGCTTAGGGGGCGAGGAAGCTTTCTTT.

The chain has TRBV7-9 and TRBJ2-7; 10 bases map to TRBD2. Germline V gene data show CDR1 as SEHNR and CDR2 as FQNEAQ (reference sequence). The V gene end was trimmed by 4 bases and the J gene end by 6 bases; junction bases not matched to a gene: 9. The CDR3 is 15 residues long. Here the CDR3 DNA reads TGTGCCAGCAGCTGGACTAGCGGACCTCTCGGCGAGCAGTACTTC. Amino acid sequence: CASSWTSGPLGEQYF.

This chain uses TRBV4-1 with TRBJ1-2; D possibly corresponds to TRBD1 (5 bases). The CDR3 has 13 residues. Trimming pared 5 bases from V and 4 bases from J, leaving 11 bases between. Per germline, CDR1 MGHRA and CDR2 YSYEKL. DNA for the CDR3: TGCGCCAGCAGCTGGGACGGATTCTATGGCTACACCTTC. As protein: CASSWDGFYGYTF.

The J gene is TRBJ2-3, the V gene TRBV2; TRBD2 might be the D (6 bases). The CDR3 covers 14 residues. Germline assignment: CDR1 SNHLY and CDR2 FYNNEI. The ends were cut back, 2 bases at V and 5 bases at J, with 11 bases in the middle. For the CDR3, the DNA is TGTGCCAGCAGTGAAACTAGCATCGGAGATACGCAGTATTTT. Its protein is CASSETSIGDTQYF.

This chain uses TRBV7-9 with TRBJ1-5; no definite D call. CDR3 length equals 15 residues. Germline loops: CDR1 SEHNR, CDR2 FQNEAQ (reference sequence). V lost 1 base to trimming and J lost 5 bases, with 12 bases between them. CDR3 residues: CASSLEVAGDQPQHF. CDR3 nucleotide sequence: TGTGCCAGCAGCTTAGAGGTGGCGGGTGATCAGCCCCAGCATTTT.